The 2 T cell receptor beta chains in this list originate from one sample, sequenced in a study of response to subunit inactivated influenza vaccine. TCRdb redid the calling of the RT-PCR reads with MiXCR, one entry per CDR3 protein. The table includes some 640,000 distinct CDR3 sequences, approximately 15% detected once. The source was PBMCs from blood, collected 14 to 15 days before vaccination. These receptors originate from a man between 45 and 60 years old who received an inactivated influenza vaccine.

The CDR3, as DNA: TGCGCCAGCAGCCAATACACAGGGGCAGGGTCACCCCTCCACTTT. Translation: CASSQYTGAGSPLHF. The gene calls are TRBV4-3 and TRBJ1-6; 7 positions match TRBD1. The CDR3 sequence is 15 residues long. Losses at the gene ends were 2 bases for V and 10 bases for J; bases not matched to a gene: 8. Germline lookup yields CDR1 LGHNA and CDR2 YSLEER.

The chain has TRBV4-1 and TRBJ1-2, with 7 nucleotides matching TRBD1. The CDR3 totals 14 residues. From germline, CDR1 is MGHRA and CDR2 YSYEKL. V lost 4 bases to trimming and J lost 4 bases; unmatched junction nucleotides: 6. This CDR3 is CASSRPGQSYGYTF. In DNA form, the CDR3 reads TGCGCCAGCAGCCGACCGGGACAGTCCTATGGCTACACCTTC.